The T cell receptor (beta chain) under discussion was sequenced for a study of response to subunit inactivated influenza vaccine. Findings and caveats of the study: Only a handful of new T cells, the authors suggested, are recruited with each seasonal influenza vaccination.

This clonotype was picked up a small number of times. Its target is not known. Germline V gene lookup returns CDR1 MNHEY and CDR2 SVGEGT. CDR3 length equals 11 residues. Trimming cost V 5 bases and J 13 bases; bases outside gene matches: 6. TCRdb itself ran the RT-PCR reads through MiXCR, one entry per CDR3 protein. Of about 520,000 distinct CDR3 sequences listed, around 25% are singletons. V usage is TRBV6-2 or TRBV6-3 and J usage is TRBJ2-3, with 7 bases lining up with TRBD1. Sequencing used CD4+ T cells sorted from PBMCs, obtained about 5 days after vaccination. This TCR came from a man aged 50-60 years who received an inactivated influenza vaccine. The CDR3 nucleotides read TGTGCCAGCAGTCACGGACAGGTCGAGTATTTT. It specifies CASSHGQVEYF.